The 14 T cell receptor beta chains reported below all come from one sample, sequenced in a study of blood T cell repertoires in COVID-19. Sequencing used immunoSEQ multiplex PCR; TCRdb keeps in-frame clones, though not all of them. The data contain more than 200,000 clones, roughly nine tenths of them singletons. Sequencing used peripheral blood. These receptors all stem from a woman between 45 and 65 years old with COVID-19, enrolled during active disease.

The chain is built from TRBV19 and TRBJ2-1; D may be TRBD1 (6 bases). V gave up 7 bases and J gave up 0 bases, with 10 bases separating them. The CDR3 length is 14 residues. Germline CDR1 reads LNHDA; CDR2 reads SQIVND (reference sequence). The CDR3 nucleotides read TGTGCCAGTAAAACAGGGAGCTCCTACAATGAGCAGTTCTTC. Protein sequence: CASKTGSSYNEQFF. The whole variable domain, remainder taken from reference TRBV19 and TRBJ2-1, is DGGITQSPKYLFRKEGQNVTLSCEQNLNHDAMYWYRQDPGQGLRLIYYSQIVNDFQKGDIAEGYSVSREKKESFPLTVTSAQKNPTAFYLCASKTGSSYNEQFFGPGTRLTVL.

The chain combines TRBV11-2 with TRBJ1-2; D gene unclear. This CDR3 is 15 amino acids long. The germline CDR1 and CDR2 sequences are SGHAT and FQNNGV. V dropped 1 base and J dropped 4 bases, with 13 bases sitting between them. The CDR3 coding sequence is TGTGCCAGCAGCTTAGCCCCGGGAGGGTCCTATGGCTACACCTTC. The encoded protein is CASSLAPGGSYGYTF.

In this sample, this clone turned up a few times. The chain is built from TRBV6-6 and TRBJ1-1; the D is unclear. The CDR3 totals 13 residues. V lost 6 bases, J lost 5 bases, and 13 bases lay in between. CDR1 and CDR2 (germline): MNHNY, SVGAGI (reference sequence). As DNA, the CDR3 is TGTGCCAGCAGACTTACGGGGATGACTGAAGCTTTCTTT. Translated, it gives CASRLTGMTEAFF.

V is TRBV5-1 and J is TRBJ2-3; 7 bases line up with TRBD1. Germline V gene data show CDR1 as SGHRS and CDR2 as YFSETQ. Trimming cost V 4 bases and J 1 base; bases outside gene matches: 9. This CDR3 region has 16 residues. The CDR3 is CASSPATGAGTDTQYF. In DNA form, the CDR3 reads TGCGCCAGCAGCCCCGCTACAGGGGCGGGCACAGATACGCAGTATTTT.

The chain joins TRBV19 to TRBJ1-5; D unclear. There are 16 residues in the CDR3. CDR1 and CDR2 (germline): LNHDA, SQIVND (reference sequence). V lost 3 bases and J lost 3, with 15 bases in between. The CDR3 protein is CASSITFRVNNQPQHF. The CDR3 DNA follows: TGTGCCAGTAGTATTACTTTCCGGGTTAACAATCAGCCCCAGCATTTT.

The chain recombines TRBV19 with TRBJ1-2, with 9 bases lining up with TRBD1. The CDR3 loop spans 15 amino acids. V was pared by 6 bases and J by 5 bases, with 10 bases of the junction left unmatched. The germline V gene has CDR1 LNHDA and CDR2 SQIVND (reference sequence). CDR3 in amino acids: CASSNGDRDKYGYTF. In nucleotides, the CDR3 is TGTGCCAGTAGCAACGGGGACAGGGACAAATATGGCTACACCTTC. The variable domain in full, with the rest retrieved from reference TRBV19 and TRBJ1-2, is DGGITQSPKYLFRKEGQNVTLSCEQNLNHDAMYWYRQDPGQGLRLIYYSQIVNDFQKGDIAEGYSVSREKKESFPLTVTSAQKNPTAFYLCASSNGDRDKYGYTFGSGTRLTVV.

The chain combines TRBV3-1 (or the pseudogene TRBV3-2) with TRBJ2-2; 10 nucleotides line up with TRBD1. This CDR3 has 13 amino acids. V was clipped by 5 bases and J by 14 bases; unmatched bases: 8. Germline CDR1 is LGHDT and CDR2 is YNNKEL (reference sequence). The CDR3 DNA reads as TGTGCCAGCAGCAGTCCCGGGACAGGGGTTCTGTTTTTT. Translating gives CASSSPGTGVLFF.

The chain is built from TRBV24-1 and TRBJ2-3, with D possibly being TRBD2 (5 bases). Per the germline V gene, CDR1 is KGHDR and CDR2 is SFDVKD. This CDR3 contains 14 residues. Deletions cut 4 bases from V and 5 bases from J, with 12 bases between. The CDR3 coding sequence is TGTGCCACCAGTGACCCCAACGGGAAAGATACGCAGTATTTT. The encoded protein is CATSDPNGKDTQYF.

V and J are TRBV6-6 and TRBJ2-2; D ambiguous. CDR3 length: 15 amino acids. Germline V CDR1 and CDR2: MNHNY, SVGAGI (reference sequence). Deletions cut 5 bases from V and 1 base from J, with 11 bases between. In DNA form, the CDR3 reads TGTGCCAGCAGTCCCCCCAGGCGGAACACCGGGGAGCTGTTTTTT. Translated: CASSPPRRNTGELFF.

The chain carries TRBV19 and TRBJ2-1; no reliable D call. V was cut by 5 bases and J by 5 bases, with 7 bases left in between. Germline V lookup: CDR1 LNHDA, CDR2 SQIVND (reference sequence). The length of the CDR3 is 12 residues. The CDR3 DNA follows: TGTGCCAGTAGTCCCCCTAACAATGAGCAGTTCTTC. Its translation: CASSPPNNEQFF.

The chain combines TRBV7-2 with TRBJ1-1, with a possible D match to TRBD1 (5 bases). This CDR3 has 15 residues. V was shortened by 4 bases and J by 1 base, with 13 bases between the two germline ends. Germline CDR1 and CDR2: SGHTA and FQGNSA. CDR3 residues: CASSSPGGWNTEAFF. CDR3 DNA: TGTGCCAGCAGCTCCCCCGGGGGGTGGAACACTGAAGCTTTCTTT.

The table lists this clone with a few counts. The genes are TRBV19 and TRBJ2-6; D is perhaps TRBD1 (5 bases). The CDR3 is 16 amino acids. The V gene's germline CDR1 is LNHDA and CDR2 SQIVND (reference sequence). V gave up 5 bases and J gave up 2 bases, with 13 bases separating them. The CDR3 sequence: CASSERAGTGANVLTF. Written as DNA, the CDR3 is TGTGCCAGTAGTGAAAGGGCAGGGACTGGGGCCAACGTCCTGACTTTC. The whole variable domain, filled in from reference TRBV19 and TRBJ2-6, reads DGGITQSPKYLFRKEGQNVTLSCEQNLNHDAMYWYRQDPGQGLRLIYYSQIVNDFQKGDIAEGYSVSREKKESFPLTVTSAQKNPTAFYLCASSERAGTGANVLTFGAGSRLTVL.

The sample holds one count of this clone. This chain connects TRBV12-3 or TRBV12-4 to TRBJ1-6; 9 bases fit TRBD1. The ends lost 7 bases at V and 10 bases at J; junction bases unmatched: 5. CDR3 length: 13 amino acids. CDR3 in amino acids: CASTRTGVSPLHF. The CDR3 DNA sequence: TGTGCCAGCACCCGGACAGGGGTCTCACCCCTCCACTTT.

This clone was observed once. The rearrangement joins TRBV30 to TRBJ1-2; a weak D match, TRBD1 (5 bases). V shed 0 bases and J shed 8 bases, with 19 bases lying between them. Looked up from germline, CDR1 is GTSNPN and CDR2 is SVGIG (reference sequence). This CDR3 contains 15 residues. In DNA, the CDR3 is TGTGCCTGGAGTGTAAGGTCCCAGGGCCGTCGGGGCTACACCTTC. Its protein product is CAWSVRSQGRRGYTF.